Listed here is a single T cell receptor (beta chain). The data were taken from a study of cytomegalovirus exposure and HLA in healthy donors. Researchers ran the PCR with 60 Vbeta and 13 Jbeta primers. Clones were sequenced by immunoSEQ multiplex PCR, and TCRdb holds only the in-frame ones, with some missing. The table includes tens of thousands of clones, over 60% detected once. The CDR3 sequence is 16 residues long. Germline V lookup: CDR1 MNHNY, CDR2 SVGAGI (reference sequence). V trimming: 0 bases; J trimming: 6 bases; junction bases outside the gene matches: 8. The TCR originated in a man in his forties or fifties in good health and CMV-seronegative. Sequenced input: PBMCs. V is TRBV6-6 and J is TRBJ2-3, with TRBD1 matching over 8 bases. The CDR3 reads CASSYSPRGQWDTQYF. CDR3 in DNA: TGTGCCAGCAGTTACTCTCCCAGGGGGCAGTGGGATACGCAGTATTTT.